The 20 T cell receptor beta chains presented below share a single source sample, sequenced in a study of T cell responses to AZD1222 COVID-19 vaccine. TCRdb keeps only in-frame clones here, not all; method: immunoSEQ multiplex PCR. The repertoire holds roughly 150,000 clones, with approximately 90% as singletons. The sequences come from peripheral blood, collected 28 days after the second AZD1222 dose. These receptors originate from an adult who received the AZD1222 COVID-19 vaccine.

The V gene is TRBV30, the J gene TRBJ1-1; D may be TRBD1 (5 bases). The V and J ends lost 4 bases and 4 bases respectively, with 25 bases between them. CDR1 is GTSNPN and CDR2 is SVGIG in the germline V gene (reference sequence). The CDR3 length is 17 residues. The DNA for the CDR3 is TGTGCCTGGATTAAGTGGGGCTGGGGTGTCCGGGGCACTGAAGCTTTCTTT. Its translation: CAWIKWGWGVRGTEAFF.

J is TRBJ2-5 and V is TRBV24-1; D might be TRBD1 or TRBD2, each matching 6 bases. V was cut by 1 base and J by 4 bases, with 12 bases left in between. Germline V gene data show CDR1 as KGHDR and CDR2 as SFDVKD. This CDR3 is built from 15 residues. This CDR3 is CATSDFWGAGETQYF. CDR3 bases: TGTGCCACCAGTGATTTTTGGGGGGCTGGAGAGACCCAGTACTTC.

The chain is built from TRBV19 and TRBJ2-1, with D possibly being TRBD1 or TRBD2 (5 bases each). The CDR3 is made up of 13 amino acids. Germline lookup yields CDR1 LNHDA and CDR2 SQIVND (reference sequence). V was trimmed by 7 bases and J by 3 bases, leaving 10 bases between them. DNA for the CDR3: TGTGCCAGTAATCGGGACCGCTACAATGAGCAGTTCTTC. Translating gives CASNRDRYNEQFF.

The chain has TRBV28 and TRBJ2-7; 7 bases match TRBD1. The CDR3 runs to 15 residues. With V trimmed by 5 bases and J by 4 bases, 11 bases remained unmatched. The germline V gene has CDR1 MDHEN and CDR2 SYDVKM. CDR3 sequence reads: CASSTGAADFYEQYF. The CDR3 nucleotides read TGTGCCAGCAGTACAGGGGCGGCGGACTTTTACGAGCAGTACTTC.

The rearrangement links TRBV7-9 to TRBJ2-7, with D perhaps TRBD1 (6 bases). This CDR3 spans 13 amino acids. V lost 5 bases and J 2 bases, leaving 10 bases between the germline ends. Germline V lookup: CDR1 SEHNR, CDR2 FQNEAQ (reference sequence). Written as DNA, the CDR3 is TGTGCCAGCAGCATGAACAGGGCCTACGAGCAGTACTTC. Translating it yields CASSMNRAYEQYF. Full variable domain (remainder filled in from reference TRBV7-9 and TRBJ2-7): DTGVSQNPRHKITKRGQNVTFRCDPISEHNRLYWYRQTLGQGPEFLTYFQNEAQLEKSRLLSDRFSAERPKGSFSTLEIQRTEQGDSAMYLCASSMNRAYEQYFGPGTRLTVT.

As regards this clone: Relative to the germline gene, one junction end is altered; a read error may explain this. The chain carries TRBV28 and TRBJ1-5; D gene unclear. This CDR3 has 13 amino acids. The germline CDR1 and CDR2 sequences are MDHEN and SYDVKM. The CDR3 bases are TGTGCCAGCAGTTTGGGTATGAGGCAGCACCAGCATTTT. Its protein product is CASSLGMRQHQHF.

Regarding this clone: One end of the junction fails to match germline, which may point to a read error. CDR3 sequence reads: CASREGTLQPQHF. CDR3 DNA: TGTGCCAGCAGGGAAGGGACTTTACAGCCCCAGCATTTT. The chain combines TRBV6-1 with TRBJ1-5; maybe TRBD1 (5 bases). Germline V gives CDR1 MNHNS, CDR2 SASEGT. This CDR3 comprises 13 residues.

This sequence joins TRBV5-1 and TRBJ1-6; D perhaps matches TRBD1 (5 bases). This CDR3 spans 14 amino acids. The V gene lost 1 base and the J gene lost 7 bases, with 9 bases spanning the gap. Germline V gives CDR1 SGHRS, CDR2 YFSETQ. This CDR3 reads CASSLTGVNSPLHF. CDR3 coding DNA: TGCGCCAGCAGCTTGACGGGGGTGAATTCACCCCTCCACTTT.

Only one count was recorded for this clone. CDR3: CASSQDRLGEGTEAFF. CDR3 bases: TGTGCCAGCAGCCAAGATCGATTGGGGGAAGGCACTGAAGCTTTCTTT. The V and J genes are TRBV3-1 (or the pseudogene TRBV3-2) and TRBJ1-1, with a weak D call TRBD1 (5 bases). V shed 0 bases and J shed 4 bases, with 15 bases lying between them. This CDR3 contains 16 residues. The V gene's germline CDR1 is LGHDT and CDR2 YNNKEL (reference sequence).

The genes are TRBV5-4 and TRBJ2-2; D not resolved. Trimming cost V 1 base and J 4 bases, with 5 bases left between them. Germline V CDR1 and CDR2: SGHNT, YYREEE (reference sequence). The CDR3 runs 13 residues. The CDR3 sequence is CASSLISTGELFF. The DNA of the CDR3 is TGTGCCAGCAGCTTGATAAGCACCGGGGAGCTGTTTTTT.

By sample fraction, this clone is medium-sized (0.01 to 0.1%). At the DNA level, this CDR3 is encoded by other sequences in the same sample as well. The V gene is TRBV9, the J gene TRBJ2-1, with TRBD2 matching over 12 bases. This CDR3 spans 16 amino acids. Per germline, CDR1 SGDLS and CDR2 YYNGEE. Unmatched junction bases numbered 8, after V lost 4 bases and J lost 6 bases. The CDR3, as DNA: TGTGCCAGCAGCTCCAGGACTAGCGGGGTCCGCAATGAGCAGTTCTTC. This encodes CASSSRTSGVRNEQFF.

The CDR3 loop reads CASREQGHGNTIYF. CDR3 bases: TGTGCCAGCAGAGAACAGGGGCACGGAAACACCATATATTTT. The chain is built from TRBV7-2 and TRBJ1-3; 7 bases fit TRBD1. CDR1 is SGHTA, CDR2 FQGNSA, per germline. This CDR3 comprises 14 residues. J lost 4 bases, V lost 6 bases, and 6 bases had no gene match.

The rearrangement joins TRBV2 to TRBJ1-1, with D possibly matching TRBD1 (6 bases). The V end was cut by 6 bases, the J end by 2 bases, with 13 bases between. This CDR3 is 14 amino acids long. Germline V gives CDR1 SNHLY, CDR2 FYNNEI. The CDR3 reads CASSLRTANTEAFF. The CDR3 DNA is TGTGCCAGCAGCCTCCGGACAGCAAACACTGAAGCTTTCTTT.

The CDR3 region has the DNA TGCAGTGCTAGTTGGCGGGAGGGTAATGAGCAGTTCTTC. Translating gives CSASWREGNEQFF. The chain uses TRBV20-1 and TRBJ2-1; 9 bases are a match to TRBD2. This CDR3 contains 13 residues. Germline V lookup: CDR1 DFQATT, CDR2 SNEGSKA (reference sequence). The junction had 4 bases not matched to a gene; V was cut back by 3 bases and J by 7 bases.

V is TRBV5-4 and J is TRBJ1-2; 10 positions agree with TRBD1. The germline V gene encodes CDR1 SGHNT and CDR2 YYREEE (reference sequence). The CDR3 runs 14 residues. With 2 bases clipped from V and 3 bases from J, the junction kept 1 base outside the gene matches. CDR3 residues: CASSLGQGDYGYTF. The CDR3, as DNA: TGTGCCAGCAGCTTAGGACAGGGGGACTATGGCTACACCTTC. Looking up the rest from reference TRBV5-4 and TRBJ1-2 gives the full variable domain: ETGVTQSPTHLIKTRGQQVTLRCSSQSGHNTVSWYQQALGQGPQFIFQYYREEENGRGNFPPRFSGLQFPNYSSELNVNALELDDSALYLCASSLGQGDYGYTFGSGTRLTVV.

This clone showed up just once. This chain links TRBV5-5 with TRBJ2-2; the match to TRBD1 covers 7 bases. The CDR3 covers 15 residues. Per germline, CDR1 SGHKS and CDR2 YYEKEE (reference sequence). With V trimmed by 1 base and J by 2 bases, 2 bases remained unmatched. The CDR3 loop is CASSLRDSNTGELFF. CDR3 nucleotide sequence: TGTGCCAGCAGCTTGCGGGACAGCAACACCGGGGAGCTGTTTTTT.

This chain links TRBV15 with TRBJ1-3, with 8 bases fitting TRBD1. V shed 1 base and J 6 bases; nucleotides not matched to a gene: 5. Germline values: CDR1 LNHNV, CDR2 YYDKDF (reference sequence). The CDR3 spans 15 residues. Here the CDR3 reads CATSRATGVLNTIYF. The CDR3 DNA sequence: TGTGCCACCAGCAGAGCGACAGGGGTATTAAACACCATATATTTT.

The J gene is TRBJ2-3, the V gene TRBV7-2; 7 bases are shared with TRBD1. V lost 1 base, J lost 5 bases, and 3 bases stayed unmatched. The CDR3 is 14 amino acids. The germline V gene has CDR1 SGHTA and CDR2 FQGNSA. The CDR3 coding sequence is TGTGCCAGCAGCTTAGGGGGACAGATAGATACGCAGTATTTT. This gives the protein CASSLGGQIDTQYF.

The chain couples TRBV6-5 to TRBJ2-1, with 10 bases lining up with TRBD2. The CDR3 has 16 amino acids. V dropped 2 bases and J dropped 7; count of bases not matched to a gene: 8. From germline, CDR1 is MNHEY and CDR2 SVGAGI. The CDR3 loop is CASSYGAASGRNEQFF. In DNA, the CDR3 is TGTGCCAGCAGTTACGGTGCTGCTAGCGGGAGAAATGAGCAGTTCTTC.

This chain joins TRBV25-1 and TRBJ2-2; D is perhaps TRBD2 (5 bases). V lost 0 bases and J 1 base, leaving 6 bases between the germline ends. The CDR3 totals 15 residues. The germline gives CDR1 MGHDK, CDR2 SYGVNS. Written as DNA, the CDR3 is TGTGCCAGCAGTGAATACGGGGAGAACACCGGGGAGCTGTTTTTT. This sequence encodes CASSEYGENTGELFF.